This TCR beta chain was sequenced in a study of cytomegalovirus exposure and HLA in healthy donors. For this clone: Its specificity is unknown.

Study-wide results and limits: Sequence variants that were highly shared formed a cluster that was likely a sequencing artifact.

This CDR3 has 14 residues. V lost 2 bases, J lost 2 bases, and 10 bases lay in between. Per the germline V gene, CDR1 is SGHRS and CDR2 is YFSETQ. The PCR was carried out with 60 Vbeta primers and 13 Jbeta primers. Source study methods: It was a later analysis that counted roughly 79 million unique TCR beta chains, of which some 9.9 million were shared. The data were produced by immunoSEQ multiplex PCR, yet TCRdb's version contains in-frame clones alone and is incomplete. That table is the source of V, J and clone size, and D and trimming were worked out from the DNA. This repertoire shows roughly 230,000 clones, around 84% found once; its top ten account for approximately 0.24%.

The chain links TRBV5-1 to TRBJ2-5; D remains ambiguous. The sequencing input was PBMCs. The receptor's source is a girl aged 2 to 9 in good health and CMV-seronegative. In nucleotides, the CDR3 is TGCGCCAGCAGCTTAACAGATGGACAAGAGACCCAGTACTTC. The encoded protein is CASSLTDGQETQYF.